This T cell receptor (beta chain) was profiled in a study of metastatic and nonmetastatic thyroid tumors. Study-wide background: A comparison of repertoires was made across blood and tumor or nodule tissue from malignant and benign thyroid patients.

This clone was counted ten times or more. What it binds is unknown. Each patient went into thyroid surgery without having received any treatment. Germline lookup yields CDR1 MNHNS and CDR2 SASEGT. The CDR3 extends over 15 amino acids. Trimming removed 5 bases from V and 1 base from J; junction bases left unmatched: 4. In the authors' methods: A classifier of distant metastasis in papillary thyroid cancer was built from CDR3 differences (across clinicopathological groups). Using MiXCR, TCRdb re-called clones from the PCR reads. The V and J calls here are based on TCRdb, not the publication. The sample includes over 5,000 clones, roughly 19% of them seen just once. Broader study findings: The study reportedly found significantly higher TCR beta diversity in malignant thyroid tumors than benign nodules, in blood and tumor.

The receptor was isolated from a female donor with papillary thyroid cancer or a benign thyroid nodule (not recorded which). Some clones in this sample may be carry-over from other donors' samples. The chain combines TRBV6-1 with TRBJ2-3; 9 bases are shared with TRBD2. The sample consisted of adjacent normal tissue. The CDR3 loop is CASSLSGGGTDTQYF. CDR3 nucleotides: TGTGCCAGCAGTCTTAGCGGGGGCGGCACAGATACGCAGTATTTT.